This T cell receptor (beta chain) was documented in a study of beta chain features in type 1 diabetes. As every portion of the isolated RNA was reverse transcribed, the sequencing read expressed TCRB transcripts. Clones were read by immunoSEQ multiplex PCR, and TCRdb kept only the in-frame ones, dropping some. The top ten hold roughly 0.015% of the sample, which has some 350,000 clones, 13% seen once. Study outcomes and limitations: The study found fewer insertions and more deletions at VDJ junctions in type 1 diabetes patients. For Type 1 diabetes patients, all four CD4+ subsets carried TCRB CDR3s that were moderately but significantly shorter.

This clone was counted only a few times. Its antigen is still unknown. Trimming removed 3 bases from V and 4 bases from J; junction bases left unmatched: 6. The CDR3 runs to 15 residues. Germline CDR1 SGHTA, CDR2 FQGNSA. Sample: naive CD4+ T cells from blood. The TCR was taken from a woman under 30 with type 1 diabetes. The rearrangement joins TRBV7-2 to TRBJ2-1; 7 nucleotides line up with TRBD2. CDR3 residues: CASSFLSGPYNEQFF. CDR3 bases: TGTGCCAGCAGCTTTCTTAGCGGGCCGTACAATGAGCAGTTCTTC. Using reference TRBV7-2 and TRBJ2-1 for the parts outside the CDR3, the full variable domain is GAGVSQSPSNKVTEKGKDVELRCDPISGHTALYWYRQSLGQGLEFLIYFQGNSAPDKSGLPSDRFSAERTGGSVSTLTIQRTQQEDSAVYLCASSFLSGPYNEQFFGPGTRLTVL.